The T cell receptor (beta chain) described here comes from a study of CD8+CD57+ T cells in acquired aplastic anemia. As for the study in general: Sorted CD4+ and CD8+ cells yielded around 3.2 ug of DNA on average. Whole-study findings and limits: Patients and controls shared around 30 CD8+ CDR3 sequences.

For sequencing, patients were chosen who had shown expansion of CD8+CD57+ cells by flow cytometry. Prior therapy had not been administered to any patient at the time of blood sampling. The use of genomic DNA as template underpinned the TCR beta VDJ and CDR3 profiling. Via MiXCR, TCRdb re-called the reads, giving one row per CDR3 protein. This table holds about 160,000 distinct CDR3 sequences, 40% to 55% found once. A word on this clonotype: Its antigen is as yet unknown.

Germline CDR1 and CDR2: SGHVS and FNYEAQ. V lost 4 bases to trimming and J lost 7 bases, with 8 bases between them. There are 11 residues in the CDR3. Sequenced material: sorted CD4+, CD8+, or CD8+CD57+ T cells (not recorded which) from PBMCs. V usage is TRBV7-6 and J usage is TRBJ2-7, with D possibly TRBD1 on 6 matching bases. The TCR comes from a human donor with aplastic anemia. The CDR3 sequence: CASSSGTEQYF. The CDR3 DNA follows: TGTGCCAGCAGCTCCGGGACAGAGCAGTACTTC.